Below are 21 T cell receptor beta chains sequenced from a single sample in a study of response to subunit inactivated influenza vaccine. TCRdb re-called the RT-PCR reads through MiXCR, storing one row per CDR3 protein. This sample yields roughly 500,000 distinct CDR3 sequences, of which approximately 15% are seen a single time; 3% belongs to the top ten. The sample was CD4+ T cells sorted from PBMCs, taken less than 30 months after vaccination. The receptors were gathered from a man between 50 and 70 years old who received an inactivated influenza vaccine.

In the case of this clonotype: The junction shows a germline mismatch at one end, possibly a read error. CDR3 nucleotides: TGTGCTAGCAGCCCCGTGCTGGGGGGACTAGCGGGGGGGCACGGCACAGATACGCAGTATTTT. It yields the protein CASSPVLGGLAGGHGTDTQYF. The V gene is TRBV7-6, the J gene TRBJ2-3, with TRBD2 matching 16 bases. CDR1 and CDR2 (germline): SGHVS, FNYEAQ. The length of the CDR3 is 21 residues.

This clonotype was recorded only once. The chain links TRBV5-1 to TRBJ2-7; the match to TRBD2 covers 14 bases. J lost 4 bases, V lost 4 bases, and 7 bases had no gene match. Germline V lookup: CDR1 SGHRS, CDR2 YFSETQ. This CDR3 comprises 16 residues. Here the CDR3 DNA reads TGCGCCAGCAGCGAGGGACTAGCGGGAGTGTTGTACGAGCAGTACTTC. Protein product: CASSEGLAGVLYEQYF.

This clonotype came up a few times. The chain joins TRBV3-1 to TRBJ2-7; D is possibly TRBD2 (6 bases). From germline, CDR1 is LGHDT and CDR2 YNNKEL (reference sequence). V lost 3 bases and J lost 9, with 18 bases in between. The CDR3 has 14 residues. The CDR3 here is CASSHQNSQGGQYF. CDR3 sequence (DNA): TGTGCCAGCAGCCACCAAAACTCCCAGGGAGGGCAGTACTTC.

This clonotype occurred a few times. The chain links TRBV29-1 to TRBJ1-2; 7 bases map to TRBD1. CDR1 and CDR2 (germline): SQVTM, ANQGSEA. Unmatched junction bases numbered 4, after V lost 5 bases and J lost 1 base. The CDR3 has 13 residues. CDR3 coding DNA: TGCAGCGTTCGGGGACAGAATAACTATGGCTACACCTTC. This encodes CSVRGQNNYGYTF.

This clonotype has only a few counts. This rearrangement joins TRBV7-2 to TRBJ1-5; 9 positions match TRBD1. J was trimmed by 5 bases and V by 5 bases; bases with no gene match: 7. This CDR3 comprises 15 residues. Germline values: CDR1 SGHTA, CDR2 FQGNSA. In nucleotides, the CDR3 is TGTGCCAGCAGCCGGACAGGGGATCTGGATCAGCCCCAGCATTTT. This codes for CASSRTGDLDQPQHF. The full variable domain, in which reference TRBV7-2 and TRBJ1-5 provide the parts outside the CDR3, is GAGVSQSPSNKVTEKGKDVELRCDPISGHTALYWYRQSLGQGLEFLIYFQGNSAPDKSGLPSDRFSAERTGGSVSTLTIQRTQQEDSAVYLCASSRTGDLDQPQHFGDGTRLSIL.

DNA of the CDR3: TGCAGCGTATCAAAGGCACAGTCCCTCAATGAGCAGTTCTTC. This codes for CSVSKAQSLNEQFF. V gene TRBV29-1 combines with J gene TRBJ2-1, with D unresolved. The V end was cut by 6 bases, the J end by 6 bases, with 18 bases between. The V gene's germline CDR1 is SQVTM and CDR2 ANQGSEA. CDR3 size: 14 residues.

In its sample, this clonotype was seen a few times. The rearrangement links TRBV27 to TRBJ1-6; 7 bases align to TRBD1. The J segment lost 7 bases and the V segment lost 6 bases, leaving 9 bases of the junction unmatched. This CDR3 contains 15 residues. Germline values: CDR1 MNHEY, CDR2 SMNVEV (reference sequence). CDR3 DNA: TGTGCCAGCAGCGCCACAGGGGTGTGGAATTCACCCCTCCACTTT. It is translated as CASSATGVWNSPLHF.

CDR3 DNA sequence: TGTGCCAGCAGCGGGGGATCAGGGCACTACAATGAGCAGTTCTTC. It translates to CASSGGSGHYNEQFF. The genes are TRBV9 and TRBJ2-1, with TRBD1 as a possible D gene (5 bases). This CDR3 is built from 15 residues. Germline V gives CDR1 SGDLS, CDR2 YYNGEE. V lost 3 bases to trimming and J lost 3 bases, with 13 bases between them.

V and J are TRBV6-7 and TRBJ1-1; TRBD1 is a possible D gene (5 bases). TRBV6-7 is an ORF; its function is uncertain. V lost 7 bases and J lost 1, with 13 bases in between. This CDR3 contains 14 residues. Here the CDR3 reads CASTGGGRNTEAFF. The CDR3 DNA reads as TGTGCCAGCACCGGTGGGGGTCGGAACACTGAAGCTTTCTTT.

V gene TRBV10-1 combines with J gene TRBJ2-7, with 7 bases fitting TRBD2. J gave up 4 bases and V 3 bases, and 9 bases lay outside the gene matches. The CDR3 contains 15 residues. Germline V gives CDR1 WNHNN, CDR2 SYGVQD (reference sequence). CDR3 nucleotides: TGCGCCAGCAGTGACGGCCAGCGGGGTTGGTACGAGCAGTACTTC. This sequence encodes CASSDGQRGWYEQYF.

Many counts were recorded for this clonotype. The chain carries TRBV20-1 and TRBJ1-1; D not resolved. This CDR3 contains 14 residues. The V end lost 3 bases, the J end lost 3 bases, and 14 bases lay between the germline ends. Germline V CDR1 and CDR2: DFQATT, SNEGSKA (reference sequence). The CDR3: CSASRLRRDTEAFF. In DNA, the CDR3 is TGCAGTGCTAGTCGCCTCAGGAGGGACACTGAAGCTTTCTTT.

A few counts support this clonotype. The J gene is TRBJ2-7, the V gene TRBV7-2; 12 nucleotides align to TRBD2. Germline lookup yields CDR1 SGHTA and CDR2 FQGNSA. This CDR3 has 16 amino acids. With V trimmed by 4 bases and J by 6 bases, 10 bases remained unmatched. The CDR3 reads CASSYTLAGGFSEQYF. The CDR3 DNA reads TGTGCCAGCAGCTACACCCTAGCGGGAGGGTTTAGCGAGCAGTACTTC.

CDR3 protein: CASSLVRALGYTF. CDR3 nucleotide sequence: TGTGCCAGCAGTTTAGTCAGGGCGCTCGGTTACACCTTC. The V and J genes are TRBV28 and TRBJ1-2; tentatively, D is TRBD1 (5 bases). CDR3 size: 13 residues. V lost 2 bases, J lost 11 bases, and 15 bases lay in between. The germline V gene has CDR1 MDHEN and CDR2 SYDVKM.

This clonotype occurred a few times. CDR3 coding DNA: TGTGCCAGCAGCCTTATGGGCGGGGGTAGCACAGATACGCAGTATTTT. Translated, it gives CASSLMGGGSTDTQYF. The chain has TRBV7-2 and TRBJ2-3; 7 positions agree with TRBD2. This CDR3 has 16 amino acids. Germline values: CDR1 SGHTA, CDR2 FQGNSA. V was pared by 5 bases and J by 0 bases, with 8 bases of the junction left unmatched.

The chain recombines TRBV4-1 with TRBJ2-2; TRBD2 matches at 8 bases. Trimming removed 2 bases from V and 3 bases from J; junction bases left unmatched: 5. The CDR3 is made up of 16 amino acids. The germline CDR1 and CDR2 sequences are MGHRA and YSYEKL. DNA for the CDR3: TGCGCCAGCAGCCAATCCAGCGGGGGCTACACCGGGGAGCTGTTTTTT. Protein sequence: CASSQSSGGYTGELFF.

The rearrangement joins TRBV5-1 to TRBJ2-1; no definite D call. V shed 0 bases and J shed 2 bases, with 12 bases lying between them. This CDR3 is 16 amino acids long. CDR1 and CDR2 (germline): SGHRS, YFSETQ. The CDR3, as DNA: TGCGCCAGCAGCTTGGCCGGTGGTATTGCCTACAATGAGCAGTTCTTC. Its protein product is CASSLAGGIAYNEQFF. The whole variable domain, filled in from reference TRBV5-1 and TRBJ2-1, reads KAGVTQTPRYLIKTRGQQVTLSCSPISGHRSVSWYQQTPGQGLQFLFEYFSETQRNKGNFPGRFSGRQFSNSRSEMNVSTLELGDSALYLCASSLAGGIAYNEQFFGPGTRLTVL.

The rearrangement joins TRBV9 to TRBJ2-4; D may match TRBD1 or TRBD2 (5 bases each). Trimming left V 4 bases short and J 0 bases short, with 17 bases between. The germline gives CDR1 SGDLS, CDR2 YYNGEE. The CDR3 has 17 amino acids. CDR3 in amino acids: CASSQKGGDRAKNIQYF. CDR3 bases: TGTGCCAGCAGCCAAAAGGGTGGGGACCGAGCCAAAAACATTCAGTACTTC.

This clonotype occurred a few times. V is TRBV20-1 and J is TRBJ2-7; 8 nucleotides agree with TRBD2. Germline lookup yields CDR1 DFQATT and CDR2 SNEGSKA (reference sequence). CDR3 length: 13 amino acids. The CDR3 bases are TGCAGCGCATCTGTAGGGGCGGGGGGCGAGCAGTACTTC. This codes for CSASVGAGGEQYF.

This clonotype was observed many times. The chain's CDR3 is CASSGFGTGELFF. As DNA, the CDR3 is TGTGCCAGCAGTGGCTTTGGGACCGGGGAGCTGTTTTTT. The chain joins TRBV2 to TRBJ2-2; D is unclear. Trimming took off 4 bases at V and 5 bases at J, with 8 bases between the two ends. The germline V gene has CDR1 SNHLY and CDR2 FYNNEI. The CDR3 contains 13 residues.

Many counts were recorded for this clonotype. V gene TRBV18 combines with J gene TRBJ2-7; TRBD1 aligns across 7 bases. Germline V gene data show CDR1 as KGHSH and CDR2 as LQKENI. The V segment lost 4 bases and the J segment 5 bases; nucleotides outside the gene matches: 8. The CDR3 sequence is 14 residues long. The CDR3 region is CASSLRQGSNEQYF. CDR3 DNA: TGTGCCAGCTCACTCCGACAGGGAAGCAACGAGCAGTACTTC. The variable domain in full, with the rest retrieved from reference TRBV18 and TRBJ2-7, is NAGVMQNPRHLVRRRGQEARLRCSPMKGHSHVYWYRQLPEEGLKFMVYLQKENIIDESGMPKERFSAEFPKEGPSILRIQQVVRGDSAAYFCASSLRQGSNEQYFGPGTRLTVT.

This clonotype occurred a few times. V usage is TRBV20-1 and J usage is TRBJ2-5, with 7 bases aligning to TRBD2. Germline assignment: CDR1 DFQATT and CDR2 SNEGSKA (reference sequence). The junction had 3 bases not matched to a gene; V was cut back by 2 bases and J by 3 bases. The CDR3 runs to 13 residues. The CDR3: CSARRLAEETQYF. CDR3 sequence (DNA): TGCAGTGCTAGACGGCTAGCGGAAGAGACCCAGTACTTC.